The 19 T cell receptor beta chains presented below share a single source sample, sequenced in a study of T-cell memory formation after mild COVID-19. One entry per CDR3 protein results from TCRdb running MiXCR on the 5' RACE reads. The sample shows about 290,000 distinct CDR3 sequences, 15% to 20% of them seen only once. The sample was PBMCs or a T cell subset sorted from them (not recorded which). The receptors originated from a man between 18 and 29 years old who had mild COVID-19 (a few samples of this study predate the infection). Cell type and time point are not known.

V usage is TRBV6-1 and J usage is TRBJ2-5; D remains ambiguous. This CDR3 is built from 13 residues. Germline V gene sequence: CDR1 MNHNS, CDR2 SASEGT. V was shortened by 6 bases and J by 2 bases, with 10 bases between the two germline ends. The CDR3 protein is CASSRRFQETQYF. The CDR3 region has the DNA TGTGCCAGCAGCAGAAGGTTTCAAGAGACCCAGTACTTC.

The chain combines TRBV6-2 or TRBV6-3 with TRBJ1-1; D may be TRBD1 (5 bases). This CDR3 is built from 14 residues. V was cut by 1 base and J by 11 bases, with 17 bases left in between. Germline CDR1 MNHEY, CDR2 SVGEGT. The CDR3 nucleotides are TGTGCCAGCAGTTACTGGGACCGGACCAGCTGGGCTTTCTTT. Translating gives CASSYWDRTSWAFF.

This clonotype was observed a handful of times. The chain joins TRBV5-1 to TRBJ1-1; no clear D gene. Trimming shortened V by 6 bases and J by 2 bases, and 20 bases separated the two germline ends. Germline CDR1 is SGHRS and CDR2 is YFSETQ. The CDR3 length is 16 residues. The DNA of the CDR3 is TGCGCCAGCAAGAAAAGGTCGGTAGGTGACAACACTGAAGCTTTCTTT. Amino acid sequence: CASKKRSVGDNTEAFF.

This clonotype was seen a handful of times. The J gene is TRBJ2-2, the V gene TRBV5-1; unclear D gene. This CDR3 comprises 15 residues. V gave up 1 base and J gave up 6 bases, with 13 bases separating them. Germline CDR1 and CDR2: SGHRS and YFSETQ. The CDR3 DNA is TGCGCCAGCAGCTTGAGATTAGCTGATGCCGGGGAGCTGTTTTTT. Its protein is CASSLRLADAGELFF.

This chain joins TRBV27 and TRBJ2-3; D is perhaps TRBD2 (5 bases). CDR1 is MNHEY and CDR2 is SMNVEV in the germline V gene (reference sequence). Trimming stripped 7 bases from V and 9 bases from J, with 14 bases between. The CDR3 covers 12 residues. This CDR3 is CASTREGSTQYF. CDR3 sequence (DNA): TGTGCCAGCACTCGTGAGGGTAGCACGCAGTATTTT.

V usage is TRBV10-3 and J usage is TRBJ1-6; D is unresolved. V was pared by 0 bases and J by 0 bases, with 12 bases between. This CDR3 has 18 amino acids. CDR1 and CDR2 from the germline V gene are ENHRY and SYGVKD. CDR3 protein: CAISESILPSSYNSPLHF. CDR3 nucleotide sequence: TGTGCCATCAGTGAGTCGATCCTTCCAAGCTCCTATAATTCACCCCTCCACTTT.

The chain recombines TRBV12-3 or TRBV12-4 with TRBJ2-5; D possibly matches TRBD1 or TRBD2 (5 bases each). This CDR3 has 12 amino acids. V was clipped by 6 bases and J by 9 bases, with 14 bases between them. CDR3 coding DNA: TGTGCCAGCAGCAGGGACCTCGTGGCCCAGTACTTC. Translating it yields CASSRDLVAQYF.

This clonotype was seen only once. This chain uses TRBV7-2 with TRBJ1-1, with D possibly TRBD1 on 5 matching bases. The germline V and J ends were trimmed by 8 bases and 0 bases, with 13 bases remaining between them. Germline CDR1 is SGHTA and CDR2 is FQGNSA. The CDR3 sequence is 14 residues long. CDR3 coding DNA: TGTGCCAGCCTCGCGGGGCGGATGAACACTGAAGCTTTCTTT. It translates to CASLAGRMNTEAFF.

This clonotype has just a few counts. The rearrangement joins TRBV12-3 or TRBV12-4 to TRBJ2-6; D is undetermined. The V end was cut by 3 bases, the J end by 1 base, with 10 bases between. CDR3 length equals 16 residues. In DNA, the CDR3 is TGTGCCAGCAGTTTTGCGCGCGGTTCTGGGGCCAACGTCCTGACTTTC. Protein product: CASSFARGSGANVLTF.

This rearrangement joins TRBV12-3 or TRBV12-4 to TRBJ1-3; D gene unclear. The CDR3 covers 15 residues. V lost 7 bases, J lost 4 bases, and 17 bases lay in between. The CDR3 region is CASTVDGGLGNTIYF. For the CDR3, the DNA is TGTGCCAGCACCGTCGACGGAGGGCTGGGAAACACCATATATTTT.

CDR3 in amino acids: CASSEAFGTATDTQYF. In DNA, the CDR3 is TGTGCCAGCAGTGAAGCATTTGGGACAGCCACAGATACGCAGTATTTT. J is TRBJ2-3 and V is TRBV6-1; 7 nucleotides line up with TRBD1. Germline assignment: CDR1 MNHNS and CDR2 SASEGT. This CDR3 spans 16 amino acids. The junction had 5 bases not matched to a gene; V was cut back by 0 bases and J by 2 bases.

The CDR3, as DNA: TGCAGTGCTTGGGGGGGCTATCAAGAGACCCAGTACTTC. It yields the protein CSAWGGYQETQYF. This chain links TRBV20-1 with TRBJ2-5; the D gene is possibly TRBD2 (7 bases). V was clipped by 5 bases and J by 2 bases, with 12 bases between them. The CDR3 length is 13 residues. Germline-derived CDR1 and CDR2 are DFQATT and SNEGSKA (reference sequence).

V is TRBV7-3 and J is TRBJ2-3, with D unresolved. Trimming took 3 bases from V and 3 from J, leaving 7 bases between them. CDR3 length equals 13 residues. Germline CDR1 reads SGHTA; CDR2 reads FQGTGA. The CDR3 protein is CASSLKRTDTQYF. In DNA, the CDR3 is TGTGCCAGCAGCTTGAAAAGAACAGATACGCAGTATTTT.

This clonotype has a single count. The V call is TRBV5-6, the J call TRBJ2-7; TRBD2 is a possible D gene (5 bases). Trimming left V 8 bases short and J 0 bases short, with 15 bases between. The CDR3 has 14 residues. Germline V gene lookup returns CDR1 SGHDT and CDR2 YYEEEE. CDR3 DNA: TGTGCCAGAAGCCGAACCGGGATCTCCTACGAGCAGTACTTC. Protein product: CARSRTGISYEQYF.

This clonotype was detected a few times. This rearrangement joins TRBV20-1 to TRBJ1-5; possibly TRBD1 for D (6 bases). CDR1 and CDR2 from the germline V gene are DFQATT and SNEGSKA (reference sequence). Between the trimmed V and J ends, which lost 2 bases and 4 bases, there was a span of 12 bases. The CDR3 extends over 14 amino acids. The CDR3 protein is CSARPGGQNQPQHF. CDR3 coding DNA: TGCAGTGCTAGACCCGGGGGGCAGAATCAGCCCCAGCATTTT.

This clonotype was observed a few times. The rearrangement joins TRBV9 to TRBJ1-4; a possible D gene is TRBD1 (5 bases). Germline assignment: CDR1 SGDLS and CDR2 YYNGEE. This CDR3 region has 14 residues. V lost 3 bases and J lost 6, with 12 bases in between. The CDR3 here is CASSGRDGYEKLFF. The DNA of the CDR3 is TGTGCCAGCAGCGGACGGGACGGATATGAAAAACTGTTTTTT.

The chain uses TRBV5-8 and TRBJ1-2; no reliable D call. This CDR3 spans 13 amino acids. The germline V and J ends were trimmed by 3 bases and 4 bases, with 10 bases remaining between them. Germline assignment: CDR1 SGHTS and CDR2 YDEGEE. This chain's CDR3 is CASSSILPYGYTF. Here the CDR3 DNA reads TGTGCCAGCAGCTCCATTTTACCCTATGGCTACACCTTC.

The genes are TRBV10-3 and TRBJ1-5; tentative D call: TRBD1 (6 bases). The V end was cut by 0 bases, the J end by 15 bases, with 12 bases between. The CDR3 is 12 amino acids. CDR1 is ENHRY, CDR2 SYGVKD, per germline. CDR3: CAISESNRDRHF. The CDR3 DNA reads TGTGCCATCAGTGAGTCAAACAGGGATCGGCATTTT.

The V gene is TRBV7-2, the J gene TRBJ1-2; D might be TRBD1 (5 bases). The CDR3 extends over 14 amino acids. V was clipped by 5 bases and J by 2 bases, with 12 bases between them. Per germline, CDR1 SGHTA and CDR2 FQGNSA. The CDR3 here is CASSLPTENYGYTF. CDR3 in DNA: TGTGCCAGCAGCCTCCCGACAGAGAACTATGGCTACACCTTC.